This T cell receptor beta chain is from a study of T-cell reconstitution after alpha-beta-depleted transplantation in children. CDR3 length equals 16 residues. V lost 1 base and J lost 1, with 12 bases in between. Germline CDR1 reads SGHVS; CDR2 reads FNYEAQ. Preparing the TCRbeta library involved the use of unique molecular identifiers. TCRdb re-called the PCR reads through MiXCR, storing one row per CDR3 protein. This table has around 600,000 distinct CDR3 sequences, roughly 15% appearing once. This sample comprised PBMCs from the stem cell graft donor, obtained from the stem cell graft. This TCR came from a human donor who donated a stem cell graft to a child with acute myeloid leukemia. The gene calls are TRBV7-6 and TRBJ2-3; D is possibly TRBD1 (6 bases). The CDR3 bases are TGTGCCAGCAGCTTAGTTGGGGGCGCCGGCACAGATACGCAGTATTTT. Amino acid sequence: CASSLVGGAGTDTQYF.